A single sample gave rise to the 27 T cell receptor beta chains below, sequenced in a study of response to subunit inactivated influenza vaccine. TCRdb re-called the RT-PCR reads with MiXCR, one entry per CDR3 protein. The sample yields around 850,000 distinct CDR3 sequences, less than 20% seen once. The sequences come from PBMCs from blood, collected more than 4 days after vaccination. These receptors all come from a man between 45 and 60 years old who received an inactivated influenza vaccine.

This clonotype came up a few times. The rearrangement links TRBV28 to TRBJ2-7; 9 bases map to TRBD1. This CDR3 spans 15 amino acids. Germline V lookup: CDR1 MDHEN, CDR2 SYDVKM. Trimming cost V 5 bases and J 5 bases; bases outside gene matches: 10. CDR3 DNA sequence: TGTGCCAGCAGTGAAAACAGGGGGCCTTCTGACGAGCAGTACTTC. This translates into CASSENRGPSDEQYF. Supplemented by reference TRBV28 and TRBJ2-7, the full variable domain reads DVKVTQSSRYLVKRTGEKVFLECVQDMDHENMFWYRQDPGLGLRLIYFSYDVKMKEKGDIPEGYSVSREKKERFSLILESASTNQTSMYLCASSENRGPSDEQYFGPGTRLTVT.

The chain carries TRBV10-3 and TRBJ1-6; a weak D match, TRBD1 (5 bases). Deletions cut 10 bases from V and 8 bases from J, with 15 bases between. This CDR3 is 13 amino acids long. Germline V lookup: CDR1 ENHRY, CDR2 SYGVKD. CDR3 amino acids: CASKVREDSPLHF. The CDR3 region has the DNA TGTGCCAGCAAGGTCAGGGAGGATTCACCCCTCCACTTT.

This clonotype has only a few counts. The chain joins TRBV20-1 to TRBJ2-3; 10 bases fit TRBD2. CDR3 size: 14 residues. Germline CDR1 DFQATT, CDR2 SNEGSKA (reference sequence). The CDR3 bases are TGCATTTCGAGACTAGCGGGTTCGGGAGATACGCAGTATTTT. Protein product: CISRLAGSGDTQYF.

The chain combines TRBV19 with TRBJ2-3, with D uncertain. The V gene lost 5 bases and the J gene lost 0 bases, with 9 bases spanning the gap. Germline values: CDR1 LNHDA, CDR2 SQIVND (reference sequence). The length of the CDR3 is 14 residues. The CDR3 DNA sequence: TGTGCCAGTAGTCTCCGACACAGCACAGATACGCAGTATTTT. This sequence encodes CASSLRHSTDTQYF.

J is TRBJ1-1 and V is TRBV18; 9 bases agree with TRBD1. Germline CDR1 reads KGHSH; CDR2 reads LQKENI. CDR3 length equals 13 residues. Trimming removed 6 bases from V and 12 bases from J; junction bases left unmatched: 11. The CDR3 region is CASSRDRVDLTFF. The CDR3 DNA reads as TGTGCCAGCTCCCGGGACAGGGTGGACTTGACTTTCTTT.

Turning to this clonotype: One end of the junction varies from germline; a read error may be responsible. CDR3 coding DNA: TGTGCCAGTAAGGGACCGAGCACAGATACGCAGTGTTTT. The encoded protein is CASKGPSTDTQCF. J is TRBJ2-3 and V is TRBV19, with D possibly called TRBD1 or TRBD2 (5 bases each). CDR3 length: 13 amino acids. Germline CDR1 is LNHDA and CDR2 is SQIVND (reference sequence).

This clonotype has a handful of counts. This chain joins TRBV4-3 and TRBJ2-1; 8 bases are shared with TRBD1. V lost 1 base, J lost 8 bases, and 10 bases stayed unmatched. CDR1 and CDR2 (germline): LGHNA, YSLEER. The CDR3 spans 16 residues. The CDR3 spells CASSQVPTGGIHEQFF. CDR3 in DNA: TGCGCCAGCAGCCAAGTTCCTACAGGGGGGATCCATGAGCAGTTCTTC.

The CDR3 nucleotides are TGTGCCAGCAGTTTAGCTAGCGGGAGTAGGGAGGCCAAAAACATTCAGTACTTC. Translated, it gives CASSLASGSREAKNIQYF. The chain recombines TRBV28 with TRBJ2-4; 10 bases line up with TRBD2. In germline, CDR1 is MDHEN, CDR2 SYDVKM. V was clipped by 2 bases and J by 1 base; unmatched bases: 8. There are 18 residues in the CDR3.

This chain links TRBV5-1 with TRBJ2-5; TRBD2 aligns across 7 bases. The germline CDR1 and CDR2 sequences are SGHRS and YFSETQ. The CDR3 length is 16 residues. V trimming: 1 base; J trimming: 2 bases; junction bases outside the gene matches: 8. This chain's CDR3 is CASSLFGRGTQETQYF. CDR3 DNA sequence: TGCGCCAGCAGCTTGTTTGGGCGGGGGACGCAAGAGACCCAGTACTTC.

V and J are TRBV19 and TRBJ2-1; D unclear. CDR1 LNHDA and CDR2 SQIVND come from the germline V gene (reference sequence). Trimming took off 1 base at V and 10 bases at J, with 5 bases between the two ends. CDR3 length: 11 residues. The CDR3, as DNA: TGTGCCAGTAGTATAGGGGCGGAGCAGTTCTTC. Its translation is CASSIGAEQFF.

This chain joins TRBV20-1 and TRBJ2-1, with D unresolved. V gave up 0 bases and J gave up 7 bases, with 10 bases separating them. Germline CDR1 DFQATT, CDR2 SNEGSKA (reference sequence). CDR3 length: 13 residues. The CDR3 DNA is TGCAGTGCTAGAGATCTGGGGAAAAATGAGCAGTTCTTC. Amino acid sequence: CSARDLGKNEQFF.

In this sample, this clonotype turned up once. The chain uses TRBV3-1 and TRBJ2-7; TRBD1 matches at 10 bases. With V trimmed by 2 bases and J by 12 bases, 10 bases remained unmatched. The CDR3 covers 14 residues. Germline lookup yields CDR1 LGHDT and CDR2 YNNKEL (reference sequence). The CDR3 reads CASSQTTRTGGLYF. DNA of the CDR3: TGTGCCAGCAGCCAAACTACCAGGACAGGGGGTCTGTACTTC.

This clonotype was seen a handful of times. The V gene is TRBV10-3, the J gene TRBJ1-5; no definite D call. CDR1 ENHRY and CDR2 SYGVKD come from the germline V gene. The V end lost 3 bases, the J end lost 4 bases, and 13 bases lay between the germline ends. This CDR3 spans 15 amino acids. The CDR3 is CAISDSGIGNQPQHF. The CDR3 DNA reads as TGTGCCATCAGTGATTCTGGAATCGGGAATCAGCCCCAGCATTTT.

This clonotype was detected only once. The CDR3 spells CASSQDGQGGETQYF. The CDR3 region has the DNA TGTGCCAGCAGCCAAGATGGCCAGGGAGGAGAGACCCAGTACTTC. The rearrangement joins TRBV3-1 to TRBJ2-5; the D gene is possibly TRBD2 (6 bases). CDR3 length: 15 residues. Trimming cost V 0 bases and J 4 bases, with 12 bases left between them. CDR1 is LGHDT, CDR2 YNNKEL, per germline (reference sequence).

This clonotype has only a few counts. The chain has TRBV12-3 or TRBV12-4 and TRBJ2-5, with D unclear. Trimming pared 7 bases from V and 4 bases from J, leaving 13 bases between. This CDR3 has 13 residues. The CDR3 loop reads CASTLHESETQYF. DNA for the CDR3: TGTGCCAGCACCCTTCACGAATCAGAGACCCAGTACTTC.

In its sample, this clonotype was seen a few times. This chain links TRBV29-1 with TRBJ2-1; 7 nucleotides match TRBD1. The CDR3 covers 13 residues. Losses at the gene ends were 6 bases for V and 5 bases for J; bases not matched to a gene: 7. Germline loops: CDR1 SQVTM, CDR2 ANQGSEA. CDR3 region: CSVDRDSNNEQFF. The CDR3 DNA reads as TGCAGCGTCGACCGGGACAGCAACAATGAGCAGTTCTTC.

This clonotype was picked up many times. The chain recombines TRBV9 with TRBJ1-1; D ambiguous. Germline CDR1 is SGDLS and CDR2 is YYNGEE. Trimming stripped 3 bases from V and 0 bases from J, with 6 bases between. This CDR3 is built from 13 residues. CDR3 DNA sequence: TGTGCCAGCAGCGAAGGAGTGAACACTGAAGCTTTCTTT. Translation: CASSEGVNTEAFF. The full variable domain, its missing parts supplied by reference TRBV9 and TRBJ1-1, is DSGVTQTPKHLITATGQRVTLRCSPRSGDLSVYWYQQSLDQGLQFLIQYYNGEERAKGNILERFSAQQFPDLHSELNLSSLELGDSALYFCASSEGVNTEAFFGQGTRLTVV.

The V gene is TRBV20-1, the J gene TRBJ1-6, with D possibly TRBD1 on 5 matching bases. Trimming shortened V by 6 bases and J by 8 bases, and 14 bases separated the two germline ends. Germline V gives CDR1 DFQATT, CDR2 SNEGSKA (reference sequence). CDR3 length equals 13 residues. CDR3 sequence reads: CSALDSGDSPLHF. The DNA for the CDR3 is TGCAGTGCCCTAGACAGCGGGGATTCACCCCTCCACTTT.

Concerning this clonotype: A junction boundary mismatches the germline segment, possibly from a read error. The CDR3 spells CASSSSKRGQETQYF. In DNA form, the CDR3 reads TGTGCTAGCAGCTCCAGCAAGCGGGGGCAAGAGACCCAGTACTTC. The V gene is TRBV7-7, the J gene TRBJ2-5, with TRBD2 matching over 8 bases. Germline loops: CDR1 SSHAT, CDR2 FNYEAQ (reference sequence). This CDR3 has 15 amino acids. Combining the CDR3 with reference TRBV7-7 and TRBJ2-5 gives the whole variable domain GAGVSQSPRYKVTKRGQDVTLRCDPISSHATLYWYQQALGQGPEFLTYFNYEAQPDKSGLPSDRFSAERPEGSISTLTIQRTEQRDSAMYRCASSSSKRGQETQYFGPGTRLLVL.

The CDR3 DNA reads TGTGCCAGCATCTTGGGACTAGCAACAGATACGCAGTATTTT. Its translation: CASILGLATDTQYF. The genes are TRBV6-1 and TRBJ2-3; 9 bases are shared with TRBD2. The trim removed 7 bases at V and 3 bases at J, leaving 5 bases unmatched. CDR3 length: 14 amino acids. Germline V gene data show CDR1 as MNHNS and CDR2 as SASEGT.

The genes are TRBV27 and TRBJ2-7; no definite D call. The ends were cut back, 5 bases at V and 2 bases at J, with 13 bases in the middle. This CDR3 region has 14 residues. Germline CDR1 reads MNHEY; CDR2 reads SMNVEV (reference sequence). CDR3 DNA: TGTGCCAGCAGTCCCCGAGTAATACCCTACGAGCAGTACTTC. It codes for CASSPRVIPYEQYF.

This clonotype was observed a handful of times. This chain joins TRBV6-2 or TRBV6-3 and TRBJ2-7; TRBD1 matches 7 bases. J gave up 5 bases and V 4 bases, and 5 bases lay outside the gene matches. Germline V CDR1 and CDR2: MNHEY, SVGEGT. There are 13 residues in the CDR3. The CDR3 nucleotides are TGTGCCAGCAGTTGGCAACAGGGGAACGAGCAGTACTTC. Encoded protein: CASSWQQGNEQYF.

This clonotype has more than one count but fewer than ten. The CDR3 sequence: CASRPDGDYEQYF. The CDR3 nucleotides read TGTGCCAGCAGACCGGACGGGGACTACGAGCAGTACTTC. The chain is built from TRBV5-6 and TRBJ2-7; a possible D gene is TRBD2 (5 bases). The CDR3 extends over 13 amino acids. V lost 5 bases, J lost 3 bases, and 12 bases lay in between. The germline gives CDR1 SGHDT, CDR2 YYEEEE. The whole variable domain, filled in from reference TRBV5-6 and TRBJ2-7, reads DAGVTQSPTHLIKTRGQQVTLRCSPKSGHDTVSWYQQALGQGPQFIFQYYEEEERQRGNFPDRFSGHQFPNYSSELNVNALLLGDSALYLCASRPDGDYEQYFGPGTRLTVT.

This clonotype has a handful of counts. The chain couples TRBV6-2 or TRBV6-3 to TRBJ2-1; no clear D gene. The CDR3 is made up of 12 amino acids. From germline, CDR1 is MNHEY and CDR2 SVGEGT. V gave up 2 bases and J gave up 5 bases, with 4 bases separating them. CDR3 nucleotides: TGTGCCAGCAGTTACATTGACAATGAGCAGTTCTTC. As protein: CASSYIDNEQFF.

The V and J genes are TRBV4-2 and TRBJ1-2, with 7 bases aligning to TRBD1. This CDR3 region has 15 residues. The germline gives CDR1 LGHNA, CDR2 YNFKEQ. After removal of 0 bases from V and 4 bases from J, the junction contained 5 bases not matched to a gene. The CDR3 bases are TGTGCCAGCAGCCAAGACCCACAGGGGTCCTATGGCTACACCTTC. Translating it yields CASSQDPQGSYGYTF.

This CDR3 reads CASSQGRAVNEKLFF. The CDR3 nucleotides read TGCGCCAGCAGCCAAGGGAGGGCGGTGAATGAAAAACTGTTTTTT. The gene calls are TRBV4-3 and TRBJ1-4, with D hard to call. The CDR3 contains 15 residues. Deletions cut 1 base from V and 5 bases from J, with 11 bases between. Looked up from germline, CDR1 is LGHNA and CDR2 is YSLEER.

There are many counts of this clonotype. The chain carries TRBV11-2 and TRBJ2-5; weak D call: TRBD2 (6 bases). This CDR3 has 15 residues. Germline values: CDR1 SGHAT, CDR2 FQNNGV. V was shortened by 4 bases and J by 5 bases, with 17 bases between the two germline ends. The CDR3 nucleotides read TGTGCCAGCAGCTCCAATAGCGGAGGGGTGGAGACCCAGTACTTC. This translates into CASSSNSGGVETQYF.